One sample yielded the 5 T cell receptor beta chains listed below, sequenced in a study of early T cells in non-severe SARS-CoV-2 infection. From the 5' RACE reads, TCRdb called clonotypes with MiXCR, one entry per CDR3 protein. The data hold approximately 69,000 distinct CDR3 sequences, with about 10% observed a single time. Sequencing used whole blood, obtained at baseline. The source of these receptors is an adult who was a healthcare worker with PCR-confirmed SARS-CoV-2 infection or an uninfected control (not recorded which).

This rearrangement joins TRBV7-8 to TRBJ2-5, with 9 bases fitting TRBD2. The ends lost 5 bases at V and 5 bases at J; junction bases unmatched: 15. Germline V gives CDR1 SGHVS, CDR2 FQNEAQ. The CDR3 has 17 amino acids. CDR3 loop: CASSPRARGRAVETQYF. The CDR3 DNA follows: TGTGCCAGCAGCCCTCGGGCTCGCGGGAGGGCCGTGGAGACCCAGTACTTC.

The chain is built from TRBV28 and TRBJ2-5, with 7 bases aligning to TRBD2. Germline loops: CDR1 MDHEN, CDR2 SYDVKM. The CDR3 runs 15 residues. The junction had 5 bases not matched to a gene; V was cut back by 4 bases and J by 0 bases. The CDR3 region is CASSSSGTYQETQYF. The CDR3 DNA follows: TGTGCCAGCAGTTCTAGCGGAACCTACCAAGAGACCCAGTACTTC.

The rearrangement uses TRBV7-9 and TRBJ2-3; TRBD2 aligns across 12 bases. CDR3 length equals 14 residues. CDR1 is SEHNR, CDR2 FQNEAQ, per germline (reference sequence). V lost 5 bases, J lost 6 bases, and 3 bases stayed unmatched. The DNA of the CDR3 is TGTGCCAGCAGCGCTGGGACTAGCGGGGATACGCAGTATTTT. Encoded protein: CASSAGTSGDTQYF.

This clonotype was observed a few times. The genes are TRBV5-1 and TRBJ2-7; 9 nucleotides match TRBD1. V dropped 1 base and J dropped 0; count of bases not matched to a gene: 8. CDR1 is SGHRS and CDR2 is YFSETQ in the germline V gene. The CDR3 length is 17 residues. CDR3 DNA: TGCGCCAGCAGCTTGAGGGGACAGGGTACTTACTCCTACGAGCAGTACTTC. Translated, it gives CASSLRGQGTYSYEQYF. The full variable domain, in which reference TRBV5-1 and TRBJ2-7 provide the parts outside the CDR3, is KAGVTQTPRYLIKTRGQQVTLSCSPISGHRSVSWYQQTPGQGLQFLFEYFSETQRNKGNFPGRFSGRQFSNSRSEMNVSTLELGDSALYLCASSLRGQGTYSYEQYFGPGTRLTVT.

This clonotype was detected many times. One end of the junction is discordant with germline, which a read error may explain. The rearrangement links TRBV4-1 to TRBJ2-3, with 8 bases aligning to TRBD2. The CDR3 contains 17 residues. Germline-derived CDR1 and CDR2 are MGHRA and YSYEKL. The CDR3 DNA reads TGCGCCAGCAGCAAAGAAGGTAGCGGGGCACTCACAGATACGCAGTATTTT. This gives the protein CASSKEGSGALTDTQYF.